This T cell receptor (beta chain) was recovered during a study of T-cell memory formation after mild COVID-19. Study-wide results and caveats: Clones that shrank (day 15 to 85) were balanced CD4/CD8, whereas later expanders leaned CD4+. Shrinking CD4+ clones resided mostly in CM and EM, and CD8+ ones in EMRA. In second-wave clones peaking day 37, SARS-CoV-2 specificity remained unconfirmed.

TCRdb reprocessed the 5' RACE reads with MiXCR, giving one entry per CDR3 protein. Altogether about 150,000 distinct CDR3 sequences are present, roughly 21% being singletons, with the ten largest covering over 2%. This clonotype appeared many times. What it binds is not known. The sequencing sample was made of PBMCs or a T cell subset sorted from them (not recorded which). This clonotype originated in an adult woman who had mild COVID-19 (a few samples of this study predate the infection). Cell type and time point are not known.

The CDR3 is CASSFRGTGNIQYF. The CDR3 DNA reads as TGCGCCAGCAGCTTCAGGGGGACGGGAAACATTCAGTACTTC. The chain carries TRBV5-1 and TRBJ2-4; the match to TRBD1 covers 7 bases. Trimming took 2 bases from V and 6 from J; bases not matched to a gene: 5. The CDR3 totals 14 residues. Germline V gives CDR1 SGHRS, CDR2 YFSETQ. Variable domain in full (rest from reference TRBV5-1 and TRBJ2-4): KAGVTQTPRYLIKTRGQQVTLSCSPISGHRSVSWYQQTPGQGLQFLFEYFSETQRNKGNFPGRFSGRQFSNSRSEMNVSTLELGDSALYLCASSFRGTGNIQYFGAGTRLSVL.